The clone carrying this TCR beta chain was observed many times. Its antigen remains unknown. Researchers prepared the TCRbeta library using unique molecular identifiers, the study reports. TCRdb called the PCR reads again in MiXCR, with one record for every CDR3 protein. The table shows about 350,000 distinct CDR3 sequences, with 16% occurring only once. This specimen belongs to a study of T-cell reconstitution after alpha-beta-depleted transplantation in children. Unmatched junction bases numbered 7, after V lost 3 bases and J lost 2 bases. The CDR3 extends over 16 amino acids. Germline values: CDR1 KGHDR, CDR2 SFDVKD. Study results and caveats: Several hundred expanded graft clones reportedly supplied alpha-beta T cells about two months after transplant.

Specimen: PBMCs, mostly from graft donor cells, collected 360 days after TCRalphabeta/CD19-depleted stem cell transplant. The sequence was obtained from a male patient aged 2 to 10 who had a stem cell transplant for acute lymphoblastic leukemia, so the T cells may come from the graft donor. The rearrangement links TRBV24-1 to TRBJ2-5, with 8 positions matching TRBD2. CDR3 DNA: TGTGCCACCAGTGATATCAAGACTAGCGCACAAGAGACCCAGTACTTC. Translating it yields CATSDIKTSAQETQYF.